The subject of this entry is one T cell receptor beta chain. The sample's treatment: 19 received Ad26.COV2.S at low or high dose, single or two shots; roughly 5 received placebo; per-sample allocation not given. The samples date from day 63 after the first vaccine or placebo injection. Repertoires were generated with immunoSEQ multiplex PCR, while TCRdb's copy carries only in-frame clones and drops some. The sample shows 200,000 to 300,000 clones, roughly 87% of them seen only once. With V trimmed by 8 bases and J by 6 bases, 7 bases remained unmatched. The germline V gene encodes CDR1 MNHEY and CDR2 SVGAGI. The CDR3 runs to 13 residues. This sample stems from a study of Ad26.COV2.S vaccination and SARS-CoV-2 variants. Across the whole study: Dosing was one shot or two shots 56 days apart.

The sample here was peripheral blood, taken in a trial of Ad26.COV2.S vaccine versus placebo. This chain joins TRBV6-5 and TRBJ1-5; the match to TRBD1 covers 7 bases. This clonotype was obtained from a person aged 18-60 years who received the Ad26.COV2.S COVID-19 vaccine or a placebo. The CDR3 DNA reads as TGTGCCAGCGGGGGGCACAGGGGTCAGCCCCAGCATTTT. Its protein is CASGGHRGQPQHF.